This T cell receptor (beta chain) appears in the sequencing data of a study of T cell changes during pregnancy in multiple sclerosis. TCRdb's table, derived via immunoSEQ multiplex PCR, lists solely in-frame clones and lacks some. The profile shows some 80,000 clones, over 85% of them singletons. The CDR3 sequence is 14 residues long. V lost 5 bases and J lost 0, with 10 bases in between. Looked up from germline, CDR1 is SGHAT and CDR2 is FQDESV (reference sequence). This receptor was identified in a female donor with multiple sclerosis, enrolled in a pregnancy study. The chain links TRBV11-1 to TRBJ1-1; TRBD1 might be the D (5 bases). Sequencing was performed on CD4+ T cells from peripheral blood mononuclear cells, taken after pregnancy. The CDR3 DNA is TGTGCCAGCAGCCCAAGACAGATGAACACTGAAGCTTTCTTT. Translation: CASSPRQMNTEAFF.